This TCR beta chain was documented in a study of T cell repertoires in ileal Crohn's disease. Profiling relied on immunoSEQ multiplex PCR, and the TCRdb table lists in-frame clones only, not all of them. The sample holds some 15,000 clones, roughly 85% seen once. The clonotype originates from an adult with Crohn's disease. Sequenced sample: ileal tissue.

This chain's CDR3 is CASSPLVNIFYGYTF. The CDR3 DNA reads TGCGCCAGCAGCCCTCTCGTGAACATTTTTTATGGCTACACCTTC. The V gene is TRBV4-1, the J gene TRBJ1-2; D is ambiguous. In germline, CDR1 is MGHRA, CDR2 YSYEKL. There are 15 residues in the CDR3. Trimming took 4 bases from V and 5 from J, leaving 17 bases between them.